These 10 T cell receptor beta chains share one sample of origin, sequenced in a study of T-cell reconstitution after alpha-beta-depleted transplantation in children. Researchers prepared the TCRbeta library using unique molecular identifiers, the study reports. TCRdb re-derived calls from the PCR reads in MiXCR, one entry per CDR3 protein. The profile shows a few hundred thousand distinct CDR3 sequences, around 21% of them singletons. This specimen consisted of PBMCs from the stem cell graft donor, obtained from the stem cell graft. Receptors originate from a human donor who donated a stem cell graft to a child with acute myeloid leukemia.

V and J are TRBV7-6 and TRBJ2-3, with 8 bases matching TRBD1. V was pared by 5 bases and J by 2 bases, with 6 bases of the junction left unmatched. The germline CDR1 and CDR2 sequences are SGHVS and FNYEAQ. The CDR3 is 15 amino acids. The CDR3 DNA sequence: TGTGCCAGCAGCCTCGGGACAGGAGACACAGATACGCAGTATTTT. Translating gives CASSLGTGDTDTQYF.

This clonotype was observed at least ten times. The chain joins TRBV10-3 to TRBJ2-3, with a possible D match to TRBD1 (6 bases). CDR1 ENHRY and CDR2 SYGVKD come from the germline V gene. The CDR3 loop spans 16 amino acids. V was cut by 8 bases and J by 1 base, with 19 bases left in between. CDR3 sequence: CAIGSGAGEGTDTQYF. The DNA for the CDR3 is TGTGCCATCGGCTCGGGCGCAGGGGAAGGCACAGATACGCAGTATTTT.

The CDR3 DNA sequence: TGCGCCAGCAGCCAAGATCCTAGCGGGATGGGGTCCTACGAGCAGTACTTC. Amino acids: CASSQDPSGMGSYEQYF. The J gene is TRBJ2-7, the V gene TRBV4-1; 9 positions agree with TRBD2. Germline loops: CDR1 MGHRA, CDR2 YSYEKL. This CDR3 has 17 amino acids. J was trimmed by 1 base and V by 0 bases; bases with no gene match: 7.

V is TRBV20-1 and J is TRBJ2-1; D possibly corresponds to TRBD2 (5 bases). Trimming stripped 0 bases from V and 2 bases from J, with 11 bases between. The germline V gene has CDR1 DFQATT and CDR2 SNEGSKA (reference sequence). The CDR3 loop spans 15 amino acids. DNA of the CDR3: TGCAGTGCTAGAGATCCGAGGGAGCCCTACAATGAGCAGTTCTTC. It encodes CSARDPREPYNEQFF.

This clonotype has only a few counts. The V call is TRBV27, the J call TRBJ1-5; D is possibly TRBD1 (5 bases). The CDR3 totals 14 residues. In germline, CDR1 is MNHEY, CDR2 SMNVEV (reference sequence). Trimming left V 3 bases short and J 5 bases short, with 11 bases between. DNA of the CDR3: TGTGCCAGCAGTTTCGGGGCAGGGTATCAGCCCCAGCATTTT. Translation gives CASSFGAGYQPQHF.

This clonotype was counted only a few times. CDR3 DNA: TGTGCCAGCGAAGCGCCTCGGAGCGGGAGAAAAGAGACCCAGTACTTC. It encodes CASEAPRSGRKETQYF. The V call is TRBV12-3 or TRBV12-4, the J call TRBJ2-5; TRBD2 aligns across 8 bases. The CDR3 is made up of 16 amino acids. With 8 bases clipped from V and 3 bases from J, the junction kept 14 bases outside the gene matches.

This clonotype was recorded a few times. J is TRBJ2-7 and V is TRBV12-3 or TRBV12-4; D gene unclear. V lost 4 bases to trimming and J lost 2 bases, with 9 bases between them. The CDR3 is 13 amino acids. CDR3 in DNA: TGTGCCAGCAGTTCTGGGATGGCCTACGAGCAGTACTTC. Its protein product is CASSSGMAYEQYF.

The V gene is TRBV24-1, the J gene TRBJ1-2, with 9 positions matching TRBD1. Germline trimming cut 3 bases from V and 7 bases from J; bases unmatched to any gene: 8. Germline CDR1 is KGHDR and CDR2 is SFDVKD. CDR3 size: 15 residues. Written as DNA, the CDR3 is TGTGCCACCAGTGATCCAGCAACAGGGGGCGGTGGCTACACCTTC. Translation: CATSDPATGGGGYTF.

V is TRBV24-1 and J is TRBJ2-1, with TRBD2 identical over 8 bases. Per the germline V gene, CDR1 is KGHDR and CDR2 is SFDVKD. The CDR3 runs 16 residues. V lost 3 bases, J lost 8 bases, and 11 bases stayed unmatched. CDR3 bases: TGTGCCACCAGTGATCCGCTAAGCGGGAGTATGGATGAGCAGTTCTTC. It yields the protein CATSDPLSGSMDEQFF.

In its sample, this clonotype was seen a few times. V is TRBV20-1 and J is TRBJ2-7; D is uncertain. Trimming removed 4 bases at V and 1 base at J, with 14 bases between. Germline CDR1 and CDR2: DFQATT and SNEGSKA (reference sequence). The CDR3 contains 14 residues. This CDR3 is CSATLVVGSYEQYF. The CDR3 nucleotides are TGCAGTGCTACGCTAGTAGTGGGATCCTACGAGCAGTACTTC.